Listed here are 30 T cell receptor beta chains from one sample, sequenced in a study of blood T cell repertoires in COVID-19. Only in-frame clones appear in the TCRdb table, and some are missing; sequencing was by immunoSEQ multiplex PCR. The profile shows over 250,000 clones, roughly 90% of them singletons. The sample consisted of PBMCs or T cells enriched from blood (not recorded which). The source of these receptors is a woman aged 45-59 years who had recovered from COVID-19.

This clone occurred a few times. J is TRBJ1-4 and V is TRBV18; 9 bases fit TRBD1. J gave up 4 bases and V 5 bases, and 5 bases lay outside the gene matches. Germline V gene sequence: CDR1 KGHSH, CDR2 LQKENI. This CDR3 is 15 amino acids long. The DNA for the CDR3 is TGTGCCAGCTCAGAATCGACAGGGGGTAATGAAAAACTGTTTTTT. It is translated as CASSESTGGNEKLFF.

This chain uses TRBV18 with TRBJ2-5, with 12 bases identical to TRBD2. V was pared by 3 bases and J by 6 bases, with 11 bases of the junction left unmatched. The CDR3 is 17 amino acids. Germline V CDR1 and CDR2: KGHSH, LQKENI. Written as DNA, the CDR3 is TGTGCCAGCTCACCGGGGACTAGCGGGCCCGTCCAGCAGACCCAGTACTTC. Amino acid sequence: CASSPGTSGPVQQTQYF.

The genes are TRBV10-1 and TRBJ2-2; 8 bases align to TRBD2. The junction had 6 bases not matched to a gene; V was cut back by 5 bases and J by 4 bases. The length of the CDR3 is 15 residues. CDR1 and CDR2 from the germline V gene are WNHNN and SYGVQD (reference sequence). CDR3 DNA: TGCGCCAGCAGTCGAAGCGGGAGCCTCACCGGGGAGCTGTTTTTT. It yields the protein CASSRSGSLTGELFF.

This clone came up once. The J gene is TRBJ1-6, the V gene TRBV5-4, with D perhaps TRBD1 (5 bases). Germline loops: CDR1 SGHNT, CDR2 YYREEE (reference sequence). CDR3 length: 15 residues. The V end was cut by 4 bases, the J end by 5 bases, with 13 bases between. In DNA form, the CDR3 reads TGTGCCAGCAGCGGCCCCCAGGGAAATAATTCACCCCTCCACTTT. Its translation: CASSGPQGNNSPLHF.

This clone was picked up one time. The rearrangement joins TRBV7-6 to TRBJ2-1; 9 nucleotides agree with TRBD2. CDR3 length: 16 residues. V dropped 5 bases and J dropped 7; count of bases not matched to a gene: 12. The germline CDR1 and CDR2 sequences are SGHVS and FNYEAQ. DNA for the CDR3: TGTGCCAGCAGCATCTCTAGCGGGGCCTCCGTGAATGAGCAGTTCTTC. Its protein is CASSISSGASVNEQFF.

The rearrangement uses TRBV7-3 and TRBJ2-1, with 9 positions matching TRBD2. This CDR3 contains 15 residues. Germline CDR1 and CDR2: SGHTA and FQGTGA. V was pared by 2 bases and J by 6 bases, with 5 bases of the junction left unmatched. In DNA, the CDR3 is TGTGCCAGCAGCTTAGCGGGAGGGCTGGGCAATGAGCAGTTCTTC. Residues: CASSLAGGLGNEQFF.

CDR3: CASSPDWTSDEQYF. DNA for the CDR3: TGTGCCAGCAGCCCTGATTGGACTAGCGACGAGCAGTACTTC. The chain combines TRBV6-2 or TRBV6-3 with TRBJ2-7; TRBD2 aligns across 9 bases. Germline CDR1 reads MNHEY; CDR2 reads SVGEGT. V lost 6 bases, J lost 5 bases, and 8 bases stayed unmatched. This CDR3 spans 14 amino acids.

This clone was seen only once. The chain is built from TRBV7-2 and TRBJ2-4; 10 bases line up with TRBD2. J lost 8 bases, V lost 0 bases, and 16 bases had no gene match. Per germline, CDR1 SGHTA and CDR2 FQGNSA. CDR3 length: 19 residues. The CDR3 spells CASSLAHRTSGLMRYIQYF. The DNA for the CDR3 is TGTGCCAGCAGCTTAGCGCATCGGACTAGCGGCCTGATGAGGTACATTCAGTACTTC.

The rearrangement joins TRBV7-9 to TRBJ1-4; 9 nucleotides match TRBD1. The CDR3 is made up of 17 amino acids. Germline V lookup: CDR1 SEHNR, CDR2 FQNEAQ (reference sequence). The trim removed 0 bases at V and 4 bases at J, leaving 6 bases unmatched. The CDR3 region is CASSLAWDRDNNEKLFF. Written as DNA, the CDR3 is TGTGCCAGCAGCTTAGCGTGGGACAGGGATAATAATGAAAAACTGTTTTTT.

V and J are TRBV28 and TRBJ1-3; D gene ambiguous. CDR1 MDHEN and CDR2 SYDVKM come from the germline V gene. CDR3 length: 14 residues. V was shortened by 5 bases and J by 2 bases, with 10 bases between the two germline ends. The CDR3 DNA reads as TGTGCCAGCAGTCCAGGAGGGACTGGAAACACCATATATTTT. It translates to CASSPGGTGNTIYF.

This chain links TRBV19 with TRBJ2-1; TRBD2 aligns across 7 bases. The CDR3 is made up of 16 amino acids. Germline CDR1 reads LNHDA; CDR2 reads SQIVND (reference sequence). V lost 4 bases to trimming and J lost 0 bases; unmatched junction nucleotides: 6. CDR3: CASSSRGSSSYNEQFF. In DNA form, the CDR3 reads TGTGCCAGTAGTAGCCGCGGGAGTAGCTCCTACAATGAGCAGTTCTTC.

The chain is built from TRBV28 and TRBJ1-4, with 7 bases matching TRBD1. Germline CDR1 and CDR2: MDHEN and SYDVKM. The junction had 7 bases not matched to a gene; V was cut back by 3 bases and J by 0 bases. The CDR3 extends over 17 amino acids. The CDR3 DNA follows: TGTGCCAGCAGTTTCCCGGGACAGTCCTCAACTAATGAAAAACTGTTTTTT. Translated: CASSFPGQSSTNEKLFF. Based on the CDR3 plus reference TRBV28 and TRBJ1-4, the full variable domain is DVKVTQSSRYLVKRTGEKVFLECVQDMDHENMFWYRQDPGLGLRLIYFSYDVKMKEKGDIPEGYSVSREKKERFSLILESASTNQTSMYLCASSFPGQSSTNEKLFFGSGTQLSVL.

V usage is TRBV27 and J usage is TRBJ1-5; tentatively, D is TRBD1 (6 bases). Trimming removed 8 bases at V and 1 base at J, with 15 bases between. The CDR3 totals 15 residues. CDR1 is MNHEY, CDR2 SMNVEV, per germline (reference sequence). CDR3 region: CASALGGESNQPQHF. CDR3 sequence (DNA): TGTGCCAGCGCTTTAGGGGGGGAGAGCAATCAGCCCCAGCATTTT.

V usage is TRBV3-1 (or the pseudogene TRBV3-2) and J usage is TRBJ1-1; 8 nucleotides align to TRBD1. CDR3 size: 13 residues. J lost 4 bases, V lost 4 bases, and 2 bases had no gene match. The germline V gene has CDR1 LGHDT and CDR2 YNNKEL (reference sequence). This chain's CDR3 is CASSRTGRTEAFF. CDR3 nucleotides: TGTGCCAGCAGCCGGACAGGGCGCACTGAAGCTTTCTTT.

This chain links TRBV3-1 (or the pseudogene TRBV3-2) with TRBJ1-5, with TRBD1 matching over 9 bases. Germline values: CDR1 LGHDT, CDR2 YNNKEL (reference sequence). The CDR3 has 13 residues. The ends lost 5 bases at V and 7 bases at J; junction bases unmatched: 3. CDR3 nucleotide sequence: TGTGCCAGCAGCTTGGACAGGGGCCAGCCCCAGCATTTT. Translation gives CASSLDRGQPQHF.

This sequence joins TRBV12-3 or TRBV12-4 and TRBJ1-1; D gene uncertain. The germline V and J ends were trimmed by 3 bases and 5 bases, with 10 bases remaining between them. The length of the CDR3 is 13 residues. CDR3 sequence: CASSFFGKTEAFF. The CDR3 DNA reads as TGTGCCAGCAGTTTTTTCGGGAAAACTGAAGCTTTCTTT.

The chain has TRBV19 and TRBJ2-1, with D perhaps matching TRBD2 (6 bases). CDR1 and CDR2 (germline): LNHDA, SQIVND (reference sequence). The germline V and J ends were trimmed by 6 bases and 0 bases, with 12 bases remaining between them. The CDR3 length is 15 residues. CDR3 sequence: CASRPLSGSYNEQFF. CDR3 coding DNA: TGTGCCAGTAGGCCCCTTAGCGGCTCCTACAATGAGCAGTTCTTC.

The chain links TRBV15 to TRBJ2-1, with D unclear. The CDR3 covers 16 residues. Trimming stripped 0 bases from V and 8 bases from J, with 17 bases between. Per the germline V gene, CDR1 is LNHNV and CDR2 is YYDKDF (reference sequence). The CDR3 region is CATSRDHVPRLDEQFF. The DNA of the CDR3 is TGTGCCACCAGCAGAGATCATGTCCCTAGGCTGGATGAGCAGTTCTTC.

The V gene is TRBV19, the J gene TRBJ1-1; TRBD1 might be the D (5 bases). CDR1 and CDR2 from the germline V gene are LNHDA and SQIVND (reference sequence). V was clipped by 3 bases and J by 0 bases, with 17 bases between them. This CDR3 has 17 amino acids. CDR3 in DNA: TGTGCCAGTAGTATGGGTCGACAGAGAACCATGAACACTGAAGCTTTCTTT. It translates to CASSMGRQRTMNTEAFF.

The rearrangement joins TRBV19 to TRBJ1-5; 12 bases fit TRBD1. Germline values: CDR1 LNHDA, CDR2 SQIVND (reference sequence). There are 18 residues in the CDR3. J was trimmed by 3 bases and V by 3 bases; bases with no gene match: 9. The CDR3 DNA reads TGTGCCAGTAGTATGGGGACAGGGGGCGGATTGGTCAATCAGCCCCAGCATTTT. This translates into CASSMGTGGGLVNQPQHF.

The gene calls are TRBV28 and TRBJ1-5; D not certain. Germline V CDR1 and CDR2: MDHEN, SYDVKM. There are 13 residues in the CDR3. Between the trimmed V and J ends, which lost 8 bases and 5 bases, there was a span of 13 bases. This CDR3 reads CASRWYTDQPQHF. The CDR3 nucleotides read TGTGCCAGCCGCTGGTATACGGATCAGCCCCAGCATTTT.

This clone has just one count. V usage is TRBV9 and J usage is TRBJ2-1; no reliable D call. Per the germline V gene, CDR1 is SGDLS and CDR2 is YYNGEE. This CDR3 contains 16 residues. V was shortened by 0 bases and J by 1 base, with 11 bases between the two germline ends. The CDR3 DNA is TGTGCCAGCAGCGTAGAAGCCCTTTTGTCCTACAATGAGCAGTTCTTC. This codes for CASSVEALLSYNEQFF.

The chain has TRBV9 and TRBJ1-1, with D tentatively TRBD1 (5 bases). CDR1 and CDR2 from the germline V gene are SGDLS and YYNGEE. The V end was cut by 0 bases, the J end by 3 bases, with 12 bases between. The CDR3 extends over 15 amino acids. The CDR3 DNA reads TGTGCCAGCAGCGTAGAGCCAGGGATAGACACTGAAGCTTTCTTT. This gives the protein CASSVEPGIDTEAFF. Together with reference TRBV9 and TRBJ1-1, the CDR3 gives the full variable domain: DSGVTQTPKHLITATGQRVTLRCSPRSGDLSVYWYQQSLDQGLQFLIQYYNGEERAKGNILERFSAQQFPDLHSELNLSSLELGDSALYFCASSVEPGIDTEAFFGQGTRLTVV.

V and J are TRBV11-2 and TRBJ1-6, with D possibly TRBD1 on 5 matching bases. Germline V gene data show CDR1 as SGHAT and CDR2 as FQNNGV. The V end was cut by 5 bases, the J end by 7 bases, with 9 bases between. This CDR3 spans 13 amino acids. The CDR3 loop reads CASSRRGNSPLHF. CDR3 DNA sequence: TGTGCCAGCAGCCGGAGGGGAAATTCACCCCTCCACTTT. The full variable domain, rest sourced from reference TRBV11-2 and TRBJ1-6, is EAGVAQSPRYKIIEKRQSVAFWCNPISGHATLYWYQQILGQGPKLLIQFQNNGVVDDSQLPKDRFSAERLKGVDSTLKIQPAKLEDSAVYLCASSRRGNSPLHFGNGTRLTVT.

This clone was counted only a few times. CDR3 DNA: TGTGCCAGTAGTCCGAACAGAGGCAATCAGCCCCAGCATTTT. It is translated as CASSPNRGNQPQHF. The V and J genes are TRBV19 and TRBJ1-5; D uncertain. The CDR3 spans 14 residues. CDR1 is LNHDA, CDR2 SQIVND, per germline (reference sequence). Between the trimmed V and J ends, which lost 5 bases and 2 bases, there was a span of 10 bases. Full variable domain (missing parts from reference TRBV19 and TRBJ1-5): DGGITQSPKYLFRKEGQNVTLSCEQNLNHDAMYWYRQDPGQGLRLIYYSQIVNDFQKGDIAEGYSVSREKKESFPLTVTSAQKNPTAFYLCASSPNRGNQPQHFGDGTRLSIL.

The chain joins TRBV10-3 to TRBJ2-3; TRBD2 is a possible D gene (6 bases). The CDR3 loop spans 14 amino acids. In germline, CDR1 is ENHRY, CDR2 SYGVKD. V lost 4 bases and J 3 bases, leaving 11 bases between the germline ends. The CDR3 DNA sequence: TGTGCCATCAGTGCGGGGGTGAGGACAGATACGCAGTATTTT. Amino acid sequence: CAISAGVRTDTQYF.

This clone has just one count. The chain couples TRBV28 to TRBJ2-7; 9 bases match TRBD1. The CDR3 has 15 amino acids. Germline V gene data show CDR1 as MDHEN and CDR2 as SYDVKM. With 2 bases clipped from V and 5 bases from J, the junction kept 7 bases outside the gene matches. The CDR3 DNA reads TGTGCCAGCAGTTTACTCGGGACAGGGTCCCACGAGCAGTACTTC. The encoded protein is CASSLLGTGSHEQYF.

The V call is TRBV4-3, the J call TRBJ1-2; 7 nucleotides align to TRBD1. After removal of 0 bases from V and 7 bases from J, the junction contained 11 bases not matched to a gene. This CDR3 region has 16 residues. CDR1 and CDR2 (germline): LGHNA, YSLEER. This CDR3 reads CASSQDHPVAGGGYTF. For the CDR3, the DNA is TGCGCCAGCAGCCAAGACCATCCGGTGGCAGGGGGTGGCTACACCTTC.

The rearrangement uses TRBV7-2 and TRBJ1-2; possibly TRBD1 for D (5 bases). The germline CDR1 and CDR2 sequences are SGHTA and FQGNSA. Trimming took 6 bases from V and 5 from J, leaving 13 bases between them. This CDR3 has 13 amino acids. The CDR3 here is CASRWEGTYGYTF. The DNA of the CDR3 is TGTGCCAGCAGGTGGGAGGGGACGTATGGCTACACCTTC.

The chain recombines TRBV5-1 with TRBJ2-3; TRBD1 matches 9 bases. V trimming: 7 bases; J trimming: 6 bases; junction bases outside the gene matches: 9. CDR1 and CDR2 (germline): SGHRS, YFSETQ. The CDR3 consists of 14 residues. This chain's CDR3 is CASGTGTGYDTQYF. The CDR3 DNA reads TGCGCCAGCGGCACCGGGACAGGGTATGATACGCAGTATTTT.